A selection of T cell receptor beta chains follows, all from one sample in a study of cytomegalovirus exposure and HLA in healthy donors. Assay: immunoSEQ multiplex PCR; the TCRdb copy retains only in-frame clones and omits some. Of 150,000 to 200,000 clones in the sample, around 77% were seen once. The sequenced material came from PBMCs. All receptors derive from a woman aged 30 to 39 in good health and CMV-seropositive. Both conserved end residues are part of each CDR3. A D gene is named only where the DNA matches it firmly. Expanded clones are given a class, and other clones once, few, many or no size at all.

len: 13; d_gene: NA; abundance: NA; j_gene: TRBJ2-5; v_gene: TRBV28; CDR3aa: CASKSGIQETQYF; CDR3nt: TGTGCCAGCAAGTCGGGTATTCAAGAGACCCAGTACTTC
len: 14; d_gene: TRBD1; abundance: NA; j_gene: TRBJ2-5; v_gene: TRBV27; CDR3aa: CASSLSGQGLNQYF; CDR3nt: TGTGCCAGCAGTTTATCGGGACAGGGGTTGAACCAGTACTTC
len: 15; d_gene: NA; abundance: NA; j_gene: TRBJ1-5; v_gene: TRBV30; CDR3aa: CAWSVGTFSNQPQHF; CDR3nt: TGTGCCTGGAGTGTTGGGACATTCAGCAATCAGCCCCAGCATTTT
len: 17; d_gene: NA; abundance: NA; j_gene: TRBJ2-7; v_gene: TRBV4-1; CDR3aa: CASSQSVGGSRSYEQYF; CDR3nt: TGCGCCAGCAGCCAGTCGGTCGGAGGATCACGCTCCTACGAGCAGTACTTC
len: 16; d_gene: NA; abundance: NA; j_gene: TRBJ2-3; v_gene: TRBV5-1; CDR3aa: CASSLEATASTDTQYF; CDR3nt: TGCGCCAGCAGCTTGGAAGCGACGGCTAGCACAGATACGCAGTATTTT
len: 14; d_gene: NA; abundance: NA; j_gene: TRBJ1-1; v_gene: TRBV19; CDR3aa: CASSLRQQNTEAFF; CDR3nt: TGTGCCAGCTCCCTTCGACAGCAGAACACTGAAGCTTTCTTT
len: 13; d_gene: NA; abundance: NA; j_gene: TRBJ1-4; v_gene: TRBV30; CDR3aa: CAWSVPRGEKLFF; CDR3nt: TGTGCCTGGAGTGTACCCAGGGGAGAAAAACTGTTTTTT
len: 15; d_gene: NA; abundance: few; j_gene: TRBJ1-2; v_gene: TRBV10-3; CDR3aa: CAISEGEGVHYGYTF; CDR3nt: TGTGCCATCAGTGAGGGAGAGGGGGTTCACTATGGCTACACCTTC
len: 18; d_gene: NA; abundance: NA; j_gene: TRBJ2-4; v_gene: TRBV28; CDR3aa: CASSLGPGRTYGKNIQYF; CDR3nt: TGTGCCAGCAGTTTAGGTCCAGGGAGGACTTATGGCAAAAACATTCAGTACTTC
len: 17; d_gene: TRBD2; abundance: NA; j_gene: TRBJ2-7; v_gene: TRBV10-1; CDR3aa: CASLTKRGLPESYEQYF; CDR3nt: TGCGCCAGCCTAACGAAGCGGGGACTGCCCGAGTCATACGAGCAGTACTTC
len: 14; d_gene: NA; abundance: NA; j_gene: TRBJ2-1; v_gene: TRBV27; CDR3aa: CASSSLTVDDEQFF; CDR3nt: TGTGCCAGCAGCTCGCTGACAGTGGATGATGAGCAGTTCTTC
len: 17; d_gene: TRBD2; abundance: NA; j_gene: TRBJ2-2; v_gene: TRBV13; CDR3aa: CASSPRLAGDTGGELFF; CDR3nt: TGTGCCAGCAGCCCCCGACTAGCGGGGGACACAGGCGGGGAGCTGTTTTTT
len: 13; d_gene: NA; abundance: NA; j_gene: TRBJ1-5; v_gene: TRBV15; CDR3aa: CATSRGVDQPQHF; CDR3nt: TGTGCCACCAGCAGAGGAGTGGATCAGCCCCAGCATTTT
len: 14; d_gene: NA; abundance: NA; j_gene: TRBJ1-1; v_gene: TRBV15; CDR3aa: CATSRDFMGFEAFF; CDR3nt: TGTGCCACCAGCAGAGATTTTATGGGCTTTGAAGCTTTCTTT
len: 16; d_gene: NA; abundance: once; j_gene: TRBJ1-3; v_gene: TRBV7-9; CDR3aa: CASSPRQSDSGNTIYF; CDR3nt: TGTGCCAGCAGCCCACGACAGAGTGACTCTGGAAACACCATATATTTT
len: 14; d_gene: NA; abundance: NA; j_gene: TRBJ2-3; v_gene: TRBV5-1; CDR3aa: CASSIQASTDTQYF; CDR3nt: TGCGCCAGCAGCATCCAGGCTAGCACAGATACGCAGTATTTT
len: 17; d_gene: TRBD2; abundance: few; j_gene: TRBJ2-2; v_gene: TRBV7-8; CDR3aa: CASRTAGGPRYTGELFF; CDR3nt: TGTGCCAGCCGGACAGCGGGGGGGCCGAGGTACACCGGGGAGCTGTTTTTT
len: 14; d_gene: NA; abundance: NA; j_gene: TRBJ2-3; v_gene: TRBV28; CDR3aa: CASSHRTGTDTQYF; CDR3nt: TGTGCCAGCAGTCATCGGACAGGCACAGATACGCAGTATTTT
len: 15; d_gene: NA; abundance: few; j_gene: TRBJ1-6; v_gene: TRBV14; CDR3aa: CASSDGGAYNSPLHF; CDR3nt: TGTGCCAGCAGCGATGGGGGGGCTTATAATTCACCCCTCCACTTT
len: 14; d_gene: NA; abundance: NA; j_gene: TRBJ1-6; v_gene: TRBV5-6; CDR3aa: CASSLKTALSPLHF; CDR3nt: TGTGCCAGCAGCCTCAAGACAGCCCTATCACCCCTCCACTTT
len: 14; d_gene: NA; abundance: few; j_gene: TRBJ2-1; v_gene: TRBV19; CDR3aa: CASSILATYNEQFF; CDR3nt: TGTGCCAGTAGTATCCTAGCGACCTACAATGAGCAGTTCTTC
len: 13; d_gene: TRBD1; abundance: NA; j_gene: TRBJ1-1; v_gene: TRBV2; CDR3aa: CASSEDRGFGAFF; CDR3nt: TGTGCCAGCAGTGAAGACAGGGGGTTTGGAGCTTTCTTT
len: 16; d_gene: TRBD1; abundance: NA; j_gene: TRBJ2-3; v_gene: TRBV5-4; CDR3aa: CASSPRTGGSTDTQYF; CDR3nt: TGTGCCAGCAGCCCTAGGACAGGGGGAAGCACAGATACGCAGTATTTT